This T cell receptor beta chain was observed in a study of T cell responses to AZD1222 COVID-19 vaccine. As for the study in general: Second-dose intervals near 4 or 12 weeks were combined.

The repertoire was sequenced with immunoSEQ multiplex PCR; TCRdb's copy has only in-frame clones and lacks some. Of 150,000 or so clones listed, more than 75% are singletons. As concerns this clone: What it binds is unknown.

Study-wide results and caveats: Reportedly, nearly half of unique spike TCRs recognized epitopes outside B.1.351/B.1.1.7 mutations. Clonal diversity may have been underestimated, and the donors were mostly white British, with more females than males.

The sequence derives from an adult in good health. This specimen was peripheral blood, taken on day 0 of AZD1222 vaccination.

CDR3 sequence reads: CAISESGGQDEKLFF. CDR3 bases: TGTGCCATCAGTGAGTCAGGGGGGCAGGATGAAAAACTGTTTTTT. The chain combines TRBV10-3 with TRBJ1-4, with D perhaps TRBD1 (6 bases). Germline V gene sequence: CDR1 ENHRY, CDR2 SYGVKD. V was pared by 0 bases and J by 6 bases, with 11 bases between. This CDR3 has 15 residues.